Listed here are 3 T cell receptor beta chains from one sample, sequenced in a study of T-cell reconstitution after alpha-beta-depleted transplantation in children. Unique molecular identifiers were incorporated into the prepared TCRbeta library. TCRdb re-analysed the PCR reads in MiXCR, keeping a single row per CDR3 protein. The sample carries about 580,000 distinct CDR3 sequences, about 23% recorded once. Sequences were derived from PBMCs, mostly from graft donor cells, sampled 360 days after TCRalphabeta/CD19-depleted stem cell transplant. These receptors were taken from a boy under three years old who had a stem cell transplant for acute myeloid leukemia, so the T cells may come from the graft donor.

This clonotype showed up just a few times. The V and J genes are TRBV20-1 and TRBJ2-1; TRBD1 might be the D (6 bases). V gave up 0 bases and J gave up 9 bases, with 18 bases separating them. The V gene's germline CDR1 is DFQATT and CDR2 SNEGSKA (reference sequence). The CDR3 consists of 15 residues. The CDR3 nucleotides read TGCAGTGCTAGAGATCTGTCAGGGGACCGGGGTGAGCAGTTCTTC. This translates into CSARDLSGDRGEQFF.

This clonotype came up a few times. The genes are TRBV20-1 and TRBJ2-5; maybe TRBD2 (7 bases). V was trimmed by 5 bases and J by 1 base, leaving 20 bases between them. This CDR3 has 16 residues. Germline CDR1 is DFQATT and CDR2 is SNEGSKA (reference sequence). The CDR3 loop is CSAWDTRGAVQETQYF. The CDR3 region has the DNA TGCAGTGCTTGGGACACACGGGGGGCTGTCCAAGAGACCCAGTACTTC.

In its sample, this clonotype was seen a few times. A much larger clone sits a single nucleotide away, making a read error possible. This chain joins TRBV5-1 and TRBJ2-6; tentative D call: TRBD1 (6 bases). Germline V gives CDR1 SGHRS, CDR2 YFSETQ. V was clipped by 4 bases and J by 0 bases, with 17 bases between them. The CDR3 loop spans 18 amino acids. The DNA of the CDR3 is TGCGCCAGCAGCCCGGATGGGACACCGAGCTCTGGGGCCAACGTCCTGACTTTC. Translating gives CASSPDGTPSSGANVLTF.